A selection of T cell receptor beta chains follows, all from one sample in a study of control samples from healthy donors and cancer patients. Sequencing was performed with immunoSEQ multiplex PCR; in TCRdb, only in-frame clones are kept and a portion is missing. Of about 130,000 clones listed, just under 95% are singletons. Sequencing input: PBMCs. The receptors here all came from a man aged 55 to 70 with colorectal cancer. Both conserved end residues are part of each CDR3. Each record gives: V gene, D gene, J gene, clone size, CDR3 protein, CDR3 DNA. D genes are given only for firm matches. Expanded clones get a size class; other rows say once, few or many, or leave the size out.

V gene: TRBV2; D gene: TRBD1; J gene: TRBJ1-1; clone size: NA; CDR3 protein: CASSFDRGEAFF; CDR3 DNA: TGTGCCAGCAGCTTTGACAGGGGTGAAGCTTTCTTT
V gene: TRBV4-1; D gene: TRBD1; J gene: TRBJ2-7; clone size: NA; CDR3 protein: CASSQVPGQTLYEQYF; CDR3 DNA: TGCGCCAGCAGCCAAGTTCCGGGACAGACCCTCTACGAGCAGTACTTC
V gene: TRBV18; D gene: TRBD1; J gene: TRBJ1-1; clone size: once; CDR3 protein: CASSGPGTETEAFF; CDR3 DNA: TGTGCCAGCTCAGGACCCGGGACAGAGACTGAAGCTTTCTTT
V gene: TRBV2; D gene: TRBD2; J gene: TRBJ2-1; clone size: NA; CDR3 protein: CASRLAGGTYNEQFF; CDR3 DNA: TGTGCCAGCAGATTAGCGGGGGGGACCTACAATGAGCAGTTCTTC
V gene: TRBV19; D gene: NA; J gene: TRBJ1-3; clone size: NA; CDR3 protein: CASSIDGNTIYF; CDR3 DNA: TGTGCCAGTAGTATAGACGGAAACACCATATATTTT
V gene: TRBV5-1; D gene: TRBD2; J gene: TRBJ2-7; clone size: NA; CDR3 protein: CASSFGGLAPYEQYF; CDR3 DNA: TGCGCCAGCAGCTTCGGGGGACTAGCGCCCTACGAGCAGTACTTC
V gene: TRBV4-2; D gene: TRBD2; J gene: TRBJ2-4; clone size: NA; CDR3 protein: CASSHLAGEAKNIQYF; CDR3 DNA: TGTGCCAGCAGCCATCTAGCGGGGGAAGCCAAAAACATTCAGTACTTC
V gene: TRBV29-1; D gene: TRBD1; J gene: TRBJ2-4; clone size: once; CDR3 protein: CSVEVQPLRTGFFRLAKNIQYF; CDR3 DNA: TGCAGCGTTGAAGTTCAGCCACTCCGGACAGGGTTCTTTCGTTTAGCCAAAAACATTCAGTACTTC
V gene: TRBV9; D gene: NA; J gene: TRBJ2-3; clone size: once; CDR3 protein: CASSVGGTVPDTQYF; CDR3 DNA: TGTGCCAGCAGCGTAGGAGGGACTGTCCCAGATACGCAGTATTTT
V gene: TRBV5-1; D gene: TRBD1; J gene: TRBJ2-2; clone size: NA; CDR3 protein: CASSAGTDPNTGELFF; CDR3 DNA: TGCGCCAGCAGCGCTGGGACAGACCCTAACACCGGGGAGCTGTTTTTT
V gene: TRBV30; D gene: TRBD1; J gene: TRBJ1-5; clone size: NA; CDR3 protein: CAWDRGTVRSQPQHF; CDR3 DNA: TGTGCCTGGGACAGGGGGACGGTAAGGAGTCAGCCCCAGCATTTT
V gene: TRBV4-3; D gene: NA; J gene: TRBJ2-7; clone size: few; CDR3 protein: CASSQGTGWEQYF; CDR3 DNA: TGCGCCAGCAGCCAAGGGACGGGGTGGGAGCAGTACTTC
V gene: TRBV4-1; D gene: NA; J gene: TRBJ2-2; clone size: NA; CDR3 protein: CASSPYSSGLGELFF; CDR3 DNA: TGCGCCAGCAGCCCCTATAGTAGCGGCCTCGGGGAGCTGTTTTTT
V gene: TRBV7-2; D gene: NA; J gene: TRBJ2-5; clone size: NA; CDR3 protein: CASSLEVLRRETQYF; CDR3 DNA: TGTGCCAGCAGCTTAGAGGTCCTTCGGAGAGAGACCCAGTACTTC
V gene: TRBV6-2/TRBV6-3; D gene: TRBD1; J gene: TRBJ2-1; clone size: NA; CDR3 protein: CASSYSGQGYNEQFF; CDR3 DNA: TGTGCCAGCAGTTACTCGGGACAGGGTTACAATGAGCAGTTCTTC
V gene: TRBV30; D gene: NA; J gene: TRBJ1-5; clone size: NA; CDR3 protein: CAWSWAGHQPQHF; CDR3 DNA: TGTGCCTGGAGTTGGGCAGGGCATCAGCCCCAGCATTTT
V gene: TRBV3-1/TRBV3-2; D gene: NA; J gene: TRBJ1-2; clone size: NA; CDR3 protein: CASSQGANGYTF; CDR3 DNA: TGTGCCAGCAGCCAAGGGGCTAATGGCTACACCTTC
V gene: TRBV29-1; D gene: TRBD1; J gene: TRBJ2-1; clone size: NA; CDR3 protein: CSVPPGQGAHEQFF; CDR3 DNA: TGCAGCGTACCCCCGGGACAGGGGGCCCATGAGCAGTTCTTC
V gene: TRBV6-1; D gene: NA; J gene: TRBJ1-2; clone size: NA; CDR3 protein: CASSEGWGYTF; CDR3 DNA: TGTGCCAGCAGTGAAGGCTGGGGCTACACCTTC
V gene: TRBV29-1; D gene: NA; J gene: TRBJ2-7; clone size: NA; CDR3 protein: CSVEVPGFRSSYEQYF; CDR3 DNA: TGCAGCGTTGAAGTCCCAGGGTTCAGGAGCTCCTACGAGCAGTACTTC
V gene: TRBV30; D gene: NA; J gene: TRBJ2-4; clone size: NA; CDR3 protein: CALVLTAGIQYF; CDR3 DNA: TGTGCCCTGGTCTTGACAGCCGGCATTCAGTACTTC
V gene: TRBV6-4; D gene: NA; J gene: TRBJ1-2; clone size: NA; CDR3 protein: CATPWGGNYGYTF; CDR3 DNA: TGTGCCACCCCGTGGGGTGGTAACTATGGCTACACCTTC
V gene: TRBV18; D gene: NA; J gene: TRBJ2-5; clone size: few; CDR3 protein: CASSPSETQYF; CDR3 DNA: TGTGCCAGCTCACCAAGCGAGACCCAGTACTTC
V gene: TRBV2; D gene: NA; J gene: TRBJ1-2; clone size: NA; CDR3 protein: CASSIQEKNGYTF; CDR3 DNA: TGTGCCAGCAGCATTCAGGAGAAGAATGGCTACACCTTC
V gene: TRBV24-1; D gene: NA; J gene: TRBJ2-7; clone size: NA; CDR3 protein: CATSDKGNEQYF; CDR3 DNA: TGTGCCACCAGTGATAAGGGTAACGAGCAGTACTTC
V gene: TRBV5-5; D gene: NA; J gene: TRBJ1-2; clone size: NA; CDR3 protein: CASSLRQVDYGYTF; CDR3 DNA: TGTGCCAGCAGCCTTCGACAGGTGGACTATGGCTACACCTTC
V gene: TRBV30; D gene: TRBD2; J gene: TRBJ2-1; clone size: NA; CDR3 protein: CAWKKRGATVAINNEQFF; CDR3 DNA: TGTGCCTGGAAAAAGCGGGGGGCGACCGTTGCTATAAACAATGAGCAGTTCTTC
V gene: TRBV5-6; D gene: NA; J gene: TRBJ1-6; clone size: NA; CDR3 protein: CASSSLQVRTNSPLHF; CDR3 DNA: TGTGCCAGCAGCTCCCTTCAGGTGAGGACCAATTCACCCCTCCACTTT
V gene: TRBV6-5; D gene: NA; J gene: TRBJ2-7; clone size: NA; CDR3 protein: CASSLSTGTYEQYF; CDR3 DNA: TGTGCCAGCAGTCTTTCGACAGGCACCTACGAGCAGTACTTC
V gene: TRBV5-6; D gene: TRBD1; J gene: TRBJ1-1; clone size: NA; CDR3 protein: CASSQNPGQTNTEAFF; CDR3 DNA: TGTGCCAGCAGCCAAAATCCGGGACAGACGAACACTGAAGCTTTCTTT
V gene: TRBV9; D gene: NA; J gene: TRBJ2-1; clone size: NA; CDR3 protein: CASSPPSGSSYNEQFF; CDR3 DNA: TGTGCCAGCAGCCCTCCGTCCGGGAGCTCCTACAATGAGCAGTTCTTC
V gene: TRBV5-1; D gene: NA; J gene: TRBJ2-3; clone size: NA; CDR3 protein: CASSSQRLSTDTQYF; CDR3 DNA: TGCGCCAGCAGCTCCCAGAGACTAAGCACAGATACGCAGTATTTT
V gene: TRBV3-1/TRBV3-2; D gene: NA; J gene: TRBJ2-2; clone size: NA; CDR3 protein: CASSQGQNTGELFF; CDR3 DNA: TGTGCCAGCAGCCAGGGACAGAACACCGGGGAGCTGTTTTTT
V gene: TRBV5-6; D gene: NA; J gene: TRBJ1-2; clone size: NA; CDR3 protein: CASSPNPTGRGYGYTF; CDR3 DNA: TGTGCCAGCAGCCCTAATCCGACAGGTAGGGGCTATGGCTACACCTTC
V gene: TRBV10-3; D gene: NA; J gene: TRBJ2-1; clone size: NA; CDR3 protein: CAIMTQGVNEQFF; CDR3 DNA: TGTGCCATCATGACCCAGGGAGTCAATGAGCAGTTCTTC
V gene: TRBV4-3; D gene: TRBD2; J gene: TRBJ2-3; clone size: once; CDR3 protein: CASSLNPTSVRTDTQYF; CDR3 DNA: TGCGCCAGCAGCCTGAACCCCACTAGCGTGAGAACAGATACGCAGTATTTT
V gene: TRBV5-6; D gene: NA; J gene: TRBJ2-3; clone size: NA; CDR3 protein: CASSLAQYTDTQYF; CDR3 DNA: TGTGCCAGCAGCTTGGCTCAGTACACAGATACGCAGTATTTT
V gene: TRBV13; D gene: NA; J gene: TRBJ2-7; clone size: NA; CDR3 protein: CASSLGGRDEQYF; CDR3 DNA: TGTGCCAGCAGCTTAGGAGGGAGAGACGAGCAGTACTTC
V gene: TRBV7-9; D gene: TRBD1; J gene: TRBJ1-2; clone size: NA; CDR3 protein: CASSFGQGTAAGDHGYTF; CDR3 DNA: TGTGCCAGCAGCTTTGGACAGGGAACGGCGGCGGGGGACCATGGCTACACCTTC